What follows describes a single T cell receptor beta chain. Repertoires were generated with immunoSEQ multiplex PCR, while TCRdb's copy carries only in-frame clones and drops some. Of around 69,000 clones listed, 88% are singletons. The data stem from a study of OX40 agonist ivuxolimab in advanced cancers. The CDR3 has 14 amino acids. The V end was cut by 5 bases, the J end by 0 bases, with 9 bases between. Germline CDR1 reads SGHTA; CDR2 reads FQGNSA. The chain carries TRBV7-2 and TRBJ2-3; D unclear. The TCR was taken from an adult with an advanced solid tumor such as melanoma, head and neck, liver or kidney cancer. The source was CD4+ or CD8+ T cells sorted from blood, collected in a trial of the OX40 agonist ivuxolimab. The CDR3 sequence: CASSPYLSTDTQYF. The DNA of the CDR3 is TGTGCCAGCAGCCCCTATTTAAGCACAGATACGCAGTATTTT. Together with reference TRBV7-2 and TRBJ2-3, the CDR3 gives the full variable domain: GAGVSQSPSNKVTEKGKDVELRCDPISGHTALYWYRQSLGQGLEFLIYFQGNSAPDKSGLPSDRFSAERTGGSVSTLTIQRTQQEDSAVYLCASSPYLSTDTQYFGPGTRLTVL.